Following are 6 T cell receptor beta chains from one sample sequenced in a study of human T cells and chemical hapten exposure. TCRdb fed the RACE reads into MiXCR, producing one record per CDR3 protein. The sample lists roughly 190,000 distinct CDR3 sequences, 20% to 25% occurring once. Time point indicated: patch test 1, 2 weeks after DPC sensitization. Treatment specified: therapeutic diphenylcyclopropenone sensitization with weekly scalp DPC. This specimen consisted of whole blood, obtained in connection with sensitization to the hapten diphenylcyclopropenone (DPC). The receptors were gathered from a woman between 50 and 59 years old with alopecia areata. Some clones in this sample may be carry-over from other donors' samples.

The J gene is TRBJ2-5, the V gene TRBV7-9, with D possibly matching TRBD2 (6 bases). The CDR3 is 10 residues long. From germline, CDR1 is SEHNR and CDR2 FQNEAQ (reference sequence). V was trimmed by 8 bases and J by 7 bases, leaving 8 bases between them. Here the CDR3 reads CASPAGTQYF. DNA for the CDR3: TGTGCCAGCCCAGCGGGGACCCAGTACTTC.

The chain links TRBV7-9 to TRBJ2-5, with 8 bases lining up with TRBD2. The CDR3 covers 15 residues. V gave up 0 bases and J gave up 2 bases; unmatched junction bases: 2. The germline gives CDR1 SEHNR, CDR2 FQNEAQ (reference sequence). The CDR3 loop is CASSLATSGQETQYF. Written as DNA, the CDR3 is TGTGCCAGCAGCTTAGCAACTAGCGGACAAGAGACCCAGTACTTC.

About this clonotype: At one of its ends the junction is not consistent with the germline gene, which may arise from a read error. This rearrangement joins TRBV20-1 to TRBJ1-5; 10 nucleotides match TRBD1. Germline V gene data show CDR1 as DFQATT and CDR2 as SNEGSKA (reference sequence). CDR3 size: 14 residues. CDR3 sequence (DNA): TGCAGTGTTAGAAGGACAGGGGGTGATCAGCCCCAGCATTTT. Translating gives CSVRRTGGDQPQHF.

This clonotype was counted between two and nine times. CDR3 region: CSVARSGSNEQFF. The CDR3 DNA reads as TGCAGCGTGGCCCGGTCAGGATCCAATGAGCAGTTCTTC. V and J are TRBV29-1 and TRBJ2-1, with D unresolved. Germline values: CDR1 SQVTM, CDR2 ANQGSEA. The length of the CDR3 is 13 residues. Trimming stripped 6 bases from V and 6 bases from J, with 15 bases between.

Only one count was recorded for this clonotype. The CDR3 reads CASSPEREVGNEQFF. The CDR3 DNA is TGCGCCAGCAGCCCAGAGCGGGAGGTGGGGAATGAGCAGTTCTTC. V gene TRBV5-1 combines with J gene TRBJ2-1, with 9 bases identical to TRBD2. The V and J ends lost 4 bases and 7 bases, in that order; junction bases with no gene match: 9. Germline V lookup: CDR1 SGHRS, CDR2 YFSETQ. CDR3 length: 15 residues.

The CDR3 coding sequence is TGTGCCAGCAGCTTAGAGGAATCGCGGACCAATGAGCAGTTCTTC. It is translated as CASSLEESRTNEQFF. The chain combines TRBV7-8 with TRBJ2-1; D is undetermined. V dropped 1 base and J dropped 6 bases, with 13 bases sitting between them. The CDR3 covers 15 residues. Germline-derived CDR1 and CDR2 are SGHVS and FQNEAQ.